The 23 T cell receptor beta chains given below trace back to one sample, sequenced in a study of response to subunit inactivated influenza vaccine. From the RT-PCR reads, TCRdb called clonotypes with MiXCR, one entry per CDR3 protein. Altogether under 850,000 distinct CDR3 sequences are present, approximately 17% being singletons, with the ten largest covering roughly a tenth. This specimen consisted of PBMCs from blood, obtained 4 to 6 days after vaccination. Source of these receptors: a man aged 50-59 years who received an inactivated influenza vaccine.

On this clonotype: One base away lies a much larger clone, so this may be a sequencing read error. The gene calls are TRBV25-1 and TRBJ2-1; no clear D gene. The CDR3 loop spans 14 amino acids. V was trimmed by 6 bases and J by 4 bases, leaving 13 bases between them. Germline V gene data show CDR1 as MGHDK and CDR2 as SYGVNS. This CDR3 reads CASRPEARYNEQFF. In nucleotides, the CDR3 is TGTGCCAGCAGGCCAGAGGCGCGGTACAATGAGCAGTTCTTC.

This clonotype came up a few times. The CDR3 protein is CASSLWFAGVETQYF. Here the CDR3 DNA reads TGTGCCAGCAGTTTATGGTTTGCGGGAGTAGAGACCCAGTACTTC. The chain is built from TRBV12-3 or TRBV12-4 and TRBJ2-5; 7 bases map to TRBD2. Losses at the gene ends were 2 bases for V and 4 bases for J; bases not matched to a gene: 7. The CDR3 totals 15 residues.

This sequence joins TRBV30 and TRBJ2-3; 10 positions agree with TRBD1. CDR1 is GTSNPN, CDR2 SVGIG, per germline (reference sequence). This CDR3 is 16 amino acids long. V lost 0 bases, J lost 6 bases, and 9 bases stayed unmatched. CDR3 sequence (DNA): TGTGCCTGGAGTGTCCGGGACAGGGGCGCGGTCGATACGCAGTATTTT. Translation gives CAWSVRDRGAVDTQYF.

This clonotype was detected a few times. The rearrangement joins TRBV9 to TRBJ2-7; D is uncertain. Trimming pared 6 bases from V and 8 bases from J, leaving 21 bases between. Germline V gene sequence: CDR1 SGDLS, CDR2 YYNGEE. CDR3 length: 14 amino acids. The CDR3 is CASTADGYPDQQYF. CDR3 sequence (DNA): TGTGCCAGCACCGCGGACGGATACCCCGATCAGCAGTACTTC. Filled out from reference TRBV9 and TRBJ2-7, the complete variable domain reads DSGVTQTPKHLITATGQRVTLRCSPRSGDLSVYWYQQSLDQGLQFLIQYYNGEERAKGNILERFSAQQFPDLHSELNLSSLELGDSALYFCASTADGYPDQQYFGPGTRLTVT.

In this sample, this clonotype turned up a few times. This chain joins TRBV20-1 and TRBJ2-7; 8 bases are shared with TRBD2. This CDR3 contains 14 residues. The V gene end was trimmed by 6 bases and the J gene end by 2 bases; junction bases not matched to a gene: 9. Germline CDR1 and CDR2: DFQATT and SNEGSKA (reference sequence). Here the CDR3 reads CSARKAGEPYEQYF. CDR3 in DNA: TGCAGTGCCCGAAAAGCGGGAGAACCCTACGAGCAGTACTTC.

The chain employs TRBV4-2 and TRBJ2-2; D might be TRBD2 (5 bases). V lost 1 base, J lost 1 base, and 16 bases lay in between. The CDR3 contains 18 residues. The germline V gene encodes CDR1 LGHNA and CDR2 YNFKEQ. CDR3 amino acids: CASSQGGGLRLNTGELFF. The CDR3 coding sequence is TGTGCCAGCAGCCAAGGTGGAGGTCTAAGACTGAACACCGGGGAGCTGTTTTTT.

Only a few counts were recorded for this clonotype. CDR3 protein: CSVEVRDRAPYEQYF. The CDR3 region has the DNA TGCAGCGTTGAAGTCCGGGACAGGGCTCCCTACGAGCAGTACTTC. The chain has TRBV29-1 and TRBJ2-7; 9 bases agree with TRBD1. Looked up from germline, CDR1 is SQVTM and CDR2 is ANQGSEA. This CDR3 has 15 residues. V shed 1 base and J 2 bases; nucleotides not matched to a gene: 6.

V usage is TRBV4-3 and J usage is TRBJ1-1; 8 nucleotides line up with TRBD1. Germline loops: CDR1 LGHNA, CDR2 YSLEER. This CDR3 has 16 amino acids. V lost 4 bases to trimming and J lost 4 bases; unmatched junction nucleotides: 11. CDR3 in amino acids: CASSLTGETRITEAFF. In DNA form, the CDR3 reads TGCGCCAGCAGCCTGACAGGGGAGACACGGATCACTGAAGCTTTCTTT.

The count of this clonotype is one. V and J are TRBV6-7 and TRBJ2-1, with TRBD2 as a possible D gene (5 bases). TRBV6-7 counts as an open reading frame of uncertain function. The CDR3 covers 14 residues. Trimming took off 6 bases at V and 9 bases at J, with 18 bases between the two ends. The CDR3: CASRVGVLWGEQFF. The CDR3 DNA follows: TGTGCCAGCAGGGTCGGGGTCCTCTGGGGTGAGCAGTTCTTC.

This clonotype appeared a few times. The J gene is TRBJ2-7, the V gene TRBV6-2 or TRBV6-3, with D unresolved. The V end lost 2 bases, the J end lost 6 bases, and 5 bases lay between the germline ends. The CDR3 sequence is 11 residues long. CDR1 is MNHEY and CDR2 is SVGEGT in the germline V gene. In DNA, the CDR3 is TGTGCCAGCAGTTACGGGATCGAGCAGTACTTC. Protein: CASSYGIEQYF.

The chain links TRBV6-2 or TRBV6-3 to TRBJ2-5; D unclear. V was trimmed by 2 bases and J by 5 bases, leaving 6 bases between them. Germline CDR1 reads MNHEY; CDR2 reads SVGEGT. This CDR3 is 12 amino acids long. As DNA, the CDR3 is TGTGCCAGCAGTTACCAGACGGAGACCCAGTACTTC. Residues: CASSYQTETQYF.

This clonotype has only a few counts. The chain joins TRBV29-1 to TRBJ2-3, with TRBD2 matching 7 bases. Germline lookup yields CDR1 SQVTM and CDR2 ANQGSEA. The CDR3 covers 13 residues. Trimming at V came to 4 bases and at J to 6 bases, leaving 7 bases not matched to a gene. CDR3 region: CSVGGRALDTQYF. The DNA for the CDR3 is TGCAGCGTTGGGGGGAGGGCCTTGGATACGCAGTATTTT.

The gene calls are TRBV20-1 and TRBJ2-5; tentative D call: TRBD1 (6 bases). This CDR3 is 16 amino acids long. CDR1 and CDR2 from the germline V gene are DFQATT and SNEGSKA (reference sequence). Trimming cost V 6 bases and J 4 bases, with 24 bases left between them. CDR3 amino acids: CSATQRGGGHGETQYF. CDR3 nucleotides: TGCAGTGCCACTCAAAGAGGTGGGGGACACGGAGAGACCCAGTACTTC.

This chain joins TRBV2 and TRBJ2-2; D unresolved. This CDR3 contains 15 residues. V dropped 1 base and J dropped 2 bases, with 8 bases sitting between them. CDR1 SNHLY and CDR2 FYNNEI come from the germline V gene. The CDR3, as DNA: TGTGCCAGCAGTGAAGTATGGTTCAACACCGGGGAGCTGTTTTTT. This translates into CASSEVWFNTGELFF.

The chain couples TRBV20-1 to TRBJ2-1; a weak D match, TRBD2 (7 bases). Germline CDR1 and CDR2: DFQATT and SNEGSKA (reference sequence). CDR3 length: 16 residues. V lost 4 bases, J lost 4 bases, and 20 bases lay in between. The CDR3 DNA sequence: TGCAGTGCTATGGTCCGAGGGGGGGCTGGGTACAATGAGCAGTTCTTC. This gives the protein CSAMVRGGAGYNEQFF.

In this sample, this clonotype turned up a few times. This chain links TRBV18 with TRBJ2-5; D is unclear. The germline V and J ends were trimmed by 5 bases and 1 base, with 14 bases remaining between them. This CDR3 has 15 amino acids. CDR1 and CDR2 (germline): KGHSH, LQKENI. The CDR3: CASSETRTAQETQYF. The CDR3 region has the DNA TGTGCCAGCTCAGAGACGCGGACGGCCCAAGAGACCCAGTACTTC.

This clonotype was detected a few times. J is TRBJ2-1 and V is TRBV11-2; TRBD2 aligns across 12 bases. This CDR3 spans 16 amino acids. V lost 5 bases and J lost 4; bases outside the gene matches: 6. Per germline, CDR1 SGHAT and CDR2 FQNNGV. The CDR3 bases are TGTGCCAGCAGCCGTTCTAGCGGGGGGGCTTACAATGAGCAGTTCTTC. Protein sequence: CASSRSSGGAYNEQFF.

This clonotype was counted ten times or more. The chain has TRBV6-1 and TRBJ1-5, with no clear D. The CDR3 has 15 residues. The V gene's germline CDR1 is MNHNS and CDR2 SASEGT. The V and J ends lost 6 bases and 9 bases respectively, with 21 bases between them. The CDR3 region is CASSQTGVLGGPQHF. The CDR3 nucleotides are TGTGCCAGCAGCCAAACCGGGGTCCTGGGAGGGCCCCAGCATTTT.

This clonotype showed up many times. The V and J genes are TRBV10-3 and TRBJ2-7, with 8 nucleotides matching TRBD1. CDR3 length equals 15 residues. V trimming: 3 bases; J trimming: 6 bases; junction bases outside the gene matches: 10. Germline V gene sequence: CDR1 ENHRY, CDR2 SYGVKD. CDR3 nucleotide sequence: TGTGCCATCAGTGACAAGACAGGGGAGATGGGCGAGCAGTACTTC. Encoded protein: CAISDKTGEMGEQYF.

V usage is TRBV4-2 and J usage is TRBJ2-3, with D unresolved. V was cut by 4 bases and J by 2 bases, with 10 bases left in between. In germline, CDR1 is LGHNA, CDR2 YNFKEQ. The CDR3 totals 14 residues. This CDR3 is CASSRDWNTDTQYF. The CDR3 region has the DNA TGTGCCAGCAGCCGAGATTGGAACACAGATACGCAGTATTTT.

This clonotype has a handful of counts. Here the CDR3 reads CASGTGLAGGETQYF. The CDR3 region has the DNA TGTGCCAGCGGCACAGGACTAGCGGGAGGAGAGACCCAGTACTTC. The chain has TRBV9 and TRBJ2-5, with TRBD2 matching over 14 bases. Losses at the gene ends were 7 bases for V and 4 bases for J; bases not matched to a gene: 6. The CDR3 runs 15 residues. Germline CDR1 and CDR2: SGDLS and YYNGEE.

In its sample, this clonotype was seen a few times. The V and J genes are TRBV20-1 and TRBJ2-2; TRBD1 matches at 12 bases. CDR3 size: 15 residues. Germline values: CDR1 DFQATT, CDR2 SNEGSKA (reference sequence). V shed 5 bases and J 7 bases; nucleotides not matched to a gene: 8. The CDR3 region has the DNA TGCAGTGCTGGCCGGGACAGGGGGCGTGGCGGGGAGCTGTTTTTT. Translating it yields CSAGRDRGRGGELFF.

This clonotype occurred a few times. The genes are TRBV20-1 and TRBJ2-1; 7 nucleotides match TRBD2. The CDR3 contains 15 residues. The V and J ends lost 2 bases and 9 bases, in that order; junction bases with no gene match: 13. The germline V gene encodes CDR1 DFQATT and CDR2 SNEGSKA (reference sequence). The CDR3 nucleotides are TGCAGTGCTAGACACAGCGGGGTGAGTTGGACTGAGCAGTTCTTC. As protein: CSARHSGVSWTEQFF.